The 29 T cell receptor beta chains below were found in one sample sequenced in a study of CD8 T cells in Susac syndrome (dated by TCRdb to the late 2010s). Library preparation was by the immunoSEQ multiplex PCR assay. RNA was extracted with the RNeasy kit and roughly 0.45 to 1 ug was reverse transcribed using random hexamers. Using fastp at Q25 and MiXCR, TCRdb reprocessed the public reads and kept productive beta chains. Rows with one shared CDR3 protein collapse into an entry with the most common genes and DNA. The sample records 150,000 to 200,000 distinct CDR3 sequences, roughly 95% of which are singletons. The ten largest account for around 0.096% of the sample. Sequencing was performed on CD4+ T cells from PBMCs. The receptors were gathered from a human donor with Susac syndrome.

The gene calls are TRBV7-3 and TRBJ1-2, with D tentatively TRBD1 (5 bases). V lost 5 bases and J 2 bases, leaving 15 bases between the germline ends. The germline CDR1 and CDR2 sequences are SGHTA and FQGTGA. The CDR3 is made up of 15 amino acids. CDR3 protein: CASSPTGTPNYGYTF. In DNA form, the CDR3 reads TGTGCCAGCAGCCCGACCGGGACGCCCAACTATGGCTACACCTTC.

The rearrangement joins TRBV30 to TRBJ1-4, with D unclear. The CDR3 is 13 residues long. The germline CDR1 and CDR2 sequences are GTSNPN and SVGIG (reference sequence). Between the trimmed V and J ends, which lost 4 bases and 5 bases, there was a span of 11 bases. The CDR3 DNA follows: TGTGCCTGGATGCCCAAACTGAATGAAAAACTGTTTTTT. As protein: CAWMPKLNEKLFF.

CDR3 loop: CASSPNGDPNQPQHF. The CDR3, as DNA: TGTGCCAGCTCACCAAACGGAGATCCTAATCAGCCCCAGCATTTT. The chain uses TRBV18 and TRBJ1-5; D is ambiguous. CDR1 and CDR2 (germline): KGHSH, LQKENI. CDR3 length: 15 residues. V shed 2 bases and J shed 4 bases, with 12 bases lying between them.

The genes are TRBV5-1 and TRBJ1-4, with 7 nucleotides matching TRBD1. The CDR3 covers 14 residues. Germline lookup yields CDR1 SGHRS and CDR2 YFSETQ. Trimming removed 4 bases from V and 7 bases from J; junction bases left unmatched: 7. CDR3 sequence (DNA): TGCGCCAGCAGCCATGGAGGGACAGCTGAAAAACTGTTTTTT. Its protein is CASSHGGTAEKLFF.

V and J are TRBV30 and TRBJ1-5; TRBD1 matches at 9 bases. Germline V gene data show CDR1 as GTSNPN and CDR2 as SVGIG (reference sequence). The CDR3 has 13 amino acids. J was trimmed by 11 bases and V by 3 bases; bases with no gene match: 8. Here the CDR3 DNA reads TGTGCCTGGAGCCTTACAGGGGGCGGGTCCCAGCATTTT. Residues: CAWSLTGGGSQHF.

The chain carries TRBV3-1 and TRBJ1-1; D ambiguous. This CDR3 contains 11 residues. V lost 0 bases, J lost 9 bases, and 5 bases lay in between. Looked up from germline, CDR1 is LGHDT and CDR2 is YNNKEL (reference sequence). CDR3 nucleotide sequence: TGTGCCAGCAGCCAAGACGAAAAAGCTTTCTTT. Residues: CASSQDEKAFF.

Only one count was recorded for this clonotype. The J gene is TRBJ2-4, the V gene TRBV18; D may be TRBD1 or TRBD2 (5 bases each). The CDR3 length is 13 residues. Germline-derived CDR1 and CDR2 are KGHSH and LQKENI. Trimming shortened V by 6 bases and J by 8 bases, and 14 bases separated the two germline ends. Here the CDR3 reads CASSPLGDHIQYF. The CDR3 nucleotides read TGTGCCAGCTCCCCATTGGGGGACCACATTCAGTACTTC.

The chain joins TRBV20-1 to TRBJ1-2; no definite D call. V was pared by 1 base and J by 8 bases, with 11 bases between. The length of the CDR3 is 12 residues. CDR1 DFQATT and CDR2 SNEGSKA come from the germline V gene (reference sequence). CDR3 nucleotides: TGCAGTGCTAGAGGGTCTGATGGCGGCTACACCTTC. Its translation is CSARGSDGGYTF.

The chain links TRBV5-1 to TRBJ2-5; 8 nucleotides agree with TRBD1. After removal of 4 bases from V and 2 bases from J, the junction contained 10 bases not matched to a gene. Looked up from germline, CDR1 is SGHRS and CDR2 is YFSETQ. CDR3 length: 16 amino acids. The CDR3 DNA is TGCGCCAGCAGCCCGACCCGACAGGGGCATCAAGAGACCCAGTACTTC. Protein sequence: CASSPTRQGHQETQYF.

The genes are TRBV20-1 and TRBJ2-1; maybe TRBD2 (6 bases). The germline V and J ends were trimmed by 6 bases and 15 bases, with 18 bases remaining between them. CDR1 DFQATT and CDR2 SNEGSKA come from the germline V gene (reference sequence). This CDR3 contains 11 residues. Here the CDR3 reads CSAPGGRFPFF. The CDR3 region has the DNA TGCAGTGCCCCCGGGGGTCGGTTTCCGTTCTTC.

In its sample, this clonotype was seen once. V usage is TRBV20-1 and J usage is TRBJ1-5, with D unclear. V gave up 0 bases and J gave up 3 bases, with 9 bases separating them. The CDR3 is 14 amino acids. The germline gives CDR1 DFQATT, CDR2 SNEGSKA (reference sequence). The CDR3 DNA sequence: TGCAGTGCTAGAGAGGGAAATAACAATCAGCCCCAGCATTTT. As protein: CSAREGNNNQPQHF.

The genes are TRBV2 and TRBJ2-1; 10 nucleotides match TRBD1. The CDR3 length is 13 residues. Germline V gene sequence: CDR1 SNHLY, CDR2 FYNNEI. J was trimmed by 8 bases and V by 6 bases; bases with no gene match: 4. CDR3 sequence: CASSPTGGYEQFF. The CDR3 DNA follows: TGTGCCAGCAGCCCGACAGGGGGCTATGAGCAGTTCTTC.

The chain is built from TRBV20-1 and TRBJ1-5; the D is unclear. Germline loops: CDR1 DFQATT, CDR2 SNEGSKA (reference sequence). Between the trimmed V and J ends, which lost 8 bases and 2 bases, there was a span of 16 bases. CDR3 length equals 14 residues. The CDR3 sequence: CSTPGGPGNQPQHF. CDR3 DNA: TGCAGTACCCCTGGAGGGCCGGGCAATCAGCCCCAGCATTTT.

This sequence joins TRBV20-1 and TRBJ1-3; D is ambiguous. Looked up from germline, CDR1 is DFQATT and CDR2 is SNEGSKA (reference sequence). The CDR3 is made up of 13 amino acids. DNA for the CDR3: TGCGGATGCGGACGGAGCTCTGGAAACACCATATATTTT. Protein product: CGCGRSSGNTIYF.

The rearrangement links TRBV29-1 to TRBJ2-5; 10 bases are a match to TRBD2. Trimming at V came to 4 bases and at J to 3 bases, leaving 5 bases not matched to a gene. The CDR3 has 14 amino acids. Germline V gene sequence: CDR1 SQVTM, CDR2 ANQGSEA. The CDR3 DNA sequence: TGCAGCGTTGTTAGCGGGGGGCCGAAAGAGACCCAGTACTTC. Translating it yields CSVVSGGPKETQYF.

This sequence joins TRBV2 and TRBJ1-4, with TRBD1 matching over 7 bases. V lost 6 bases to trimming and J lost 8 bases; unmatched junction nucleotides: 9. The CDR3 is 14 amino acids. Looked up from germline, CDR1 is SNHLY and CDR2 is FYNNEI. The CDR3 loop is CASSEGARREKLFF. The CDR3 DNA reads TGTGCCAGCAGCGAGGGGGCCCGACGGGAAAAACTGTTTTTT. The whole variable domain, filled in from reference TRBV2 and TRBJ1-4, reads EPEVTQTPSHQVTQMGQEVILRCVPISNHLYFYWYRQILGQKVEFLVSFYNNEISEKSEIFDDQFSVERPDGSNFTLKIRSTKLEDSAMYFCASSEGARREKLFFGSGTQLSVL.

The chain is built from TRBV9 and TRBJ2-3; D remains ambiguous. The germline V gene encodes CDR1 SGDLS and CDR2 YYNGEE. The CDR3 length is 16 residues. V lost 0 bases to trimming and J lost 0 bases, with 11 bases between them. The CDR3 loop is CASSVDPLFSTDTQYF. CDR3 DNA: TGTGCCAGCAGCGTAGATCCACTATTTAGCACAGATACGCAGTATTTT. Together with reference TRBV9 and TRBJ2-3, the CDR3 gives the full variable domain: DSGVTQTPKHLITATGQRVTLRCSPRSGDLSVYWYQQSLDQGLQFLIQYYNGEERAKGNILERFSAQQFPDLHSELNLSSLELGDSALYFCASSVDPLFSTDTQYFGPGTRLTVL.

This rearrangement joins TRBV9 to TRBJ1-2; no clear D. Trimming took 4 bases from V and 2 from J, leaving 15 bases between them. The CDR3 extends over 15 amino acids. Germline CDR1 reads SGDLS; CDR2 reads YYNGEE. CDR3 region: CASSPRHGPNYGYTF. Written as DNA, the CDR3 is TGTGCCAGCAGCCCCAGACATGGACCAAACTATGGCTACACCTTC.

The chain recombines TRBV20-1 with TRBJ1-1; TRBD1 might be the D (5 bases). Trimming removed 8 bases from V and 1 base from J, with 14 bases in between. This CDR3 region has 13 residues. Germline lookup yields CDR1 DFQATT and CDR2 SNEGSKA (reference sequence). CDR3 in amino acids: CSPADQGNTEAFF. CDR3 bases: TGCAGTCCGGCGGATCAGGGGAACACTGAAGCTTTCTTT.

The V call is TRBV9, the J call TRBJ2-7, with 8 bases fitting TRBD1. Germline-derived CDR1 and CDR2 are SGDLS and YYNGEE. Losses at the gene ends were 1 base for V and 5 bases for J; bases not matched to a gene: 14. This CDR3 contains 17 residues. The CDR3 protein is CASSVTPAGGQGNEQYF. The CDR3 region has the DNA TGTGCCAGCAGCGTAACCCCGGCGGGCGGACAGGGTAACGAGCAGTACTTC.

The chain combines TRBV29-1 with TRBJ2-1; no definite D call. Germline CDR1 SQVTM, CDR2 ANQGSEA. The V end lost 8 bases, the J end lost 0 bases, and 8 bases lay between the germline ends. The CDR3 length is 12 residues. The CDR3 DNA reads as TGCAGCCCTTTATACTCCTACAATGAGCAGTTCTTC. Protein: CSPLYSYNEQFF.

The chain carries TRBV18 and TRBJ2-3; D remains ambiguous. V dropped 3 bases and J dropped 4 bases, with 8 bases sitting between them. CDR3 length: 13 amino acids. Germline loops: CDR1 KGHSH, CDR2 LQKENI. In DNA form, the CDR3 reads TGTGCCAGCTCACCGGCAGGTCCAGATACGCAGTATTTT. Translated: CASSPAGPDTQYF.

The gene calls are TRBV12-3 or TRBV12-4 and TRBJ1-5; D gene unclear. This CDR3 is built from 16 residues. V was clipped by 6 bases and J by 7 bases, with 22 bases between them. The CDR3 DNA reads TGTGCCAGCAGCCCAGATTCCGGGATGAGAGGACAGCCCCAGCATTTT. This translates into CASSPDSGMRGQPQHF.

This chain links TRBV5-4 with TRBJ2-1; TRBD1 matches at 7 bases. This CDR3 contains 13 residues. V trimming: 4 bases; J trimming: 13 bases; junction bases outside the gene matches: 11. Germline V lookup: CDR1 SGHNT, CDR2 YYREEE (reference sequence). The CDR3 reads CASSTPDRDRQFF. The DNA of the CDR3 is TGTGCCAGCAGCACACCTGACCGGGACAGACAGTTCTTC. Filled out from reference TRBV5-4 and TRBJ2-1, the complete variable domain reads ETGVTQSPTHLIKTRGQQVTLRCSSQSGHNTVSWYQQALGQGPQFIFQYYREEENGRGNFPPRFSGLQFPNYSSELNVNALELDDSALYLCASSTPDRDRQFFGPGTRLTVL.

CDR3 nucleotide sequence: TGTGCCAGTAGGGATGGAGGACAGGGTAACTATGGCTACACCTTC. This sequence encodes CASRDGGQGNYGYTF. The chain links TRBV19 to TRBJ1-2, with 8 nucleotides matching TRBD1. Germline lookup yields CDR1 LNHDA and CDR2 SQIVND (reference sequence). The CDR3 has 15 amino acids. Germline trimming cut 6 bases from V and 1 base from J; bases unmatched to any gene: 7.

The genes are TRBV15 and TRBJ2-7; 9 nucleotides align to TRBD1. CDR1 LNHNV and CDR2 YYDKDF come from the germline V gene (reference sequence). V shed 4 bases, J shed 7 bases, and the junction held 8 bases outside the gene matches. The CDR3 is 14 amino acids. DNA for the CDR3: TGTGCCACCAGCATTGGGGGGACAGGGAGTGAGCAGTACTTC. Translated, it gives CATSIGGTGSEQYF.

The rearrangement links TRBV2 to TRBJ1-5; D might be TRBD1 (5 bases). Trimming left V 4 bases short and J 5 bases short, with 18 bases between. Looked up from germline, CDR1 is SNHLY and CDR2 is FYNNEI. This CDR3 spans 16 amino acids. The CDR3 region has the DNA TGTGCCAGCAGTGGGACCGAGAATCGAGGGGATCAGCCCCAGCATTTT. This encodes CASSGTENRGDQPQHF.

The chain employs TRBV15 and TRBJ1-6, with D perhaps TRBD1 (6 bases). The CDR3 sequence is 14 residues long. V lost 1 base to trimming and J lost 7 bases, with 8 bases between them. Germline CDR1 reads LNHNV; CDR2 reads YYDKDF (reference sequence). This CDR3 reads CATSRGTENSPLHF. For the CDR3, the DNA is TGTGCCACCAGCAGAGGGACAGAGAATTCACCCCTCCACTTT.

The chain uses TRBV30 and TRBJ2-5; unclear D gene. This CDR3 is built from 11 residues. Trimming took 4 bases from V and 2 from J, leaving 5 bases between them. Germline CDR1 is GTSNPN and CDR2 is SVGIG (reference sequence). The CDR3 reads CAWTGQETQYF. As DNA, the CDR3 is TGTGCCTGGACAGGTCAAGAGACCCAGTACTTC.